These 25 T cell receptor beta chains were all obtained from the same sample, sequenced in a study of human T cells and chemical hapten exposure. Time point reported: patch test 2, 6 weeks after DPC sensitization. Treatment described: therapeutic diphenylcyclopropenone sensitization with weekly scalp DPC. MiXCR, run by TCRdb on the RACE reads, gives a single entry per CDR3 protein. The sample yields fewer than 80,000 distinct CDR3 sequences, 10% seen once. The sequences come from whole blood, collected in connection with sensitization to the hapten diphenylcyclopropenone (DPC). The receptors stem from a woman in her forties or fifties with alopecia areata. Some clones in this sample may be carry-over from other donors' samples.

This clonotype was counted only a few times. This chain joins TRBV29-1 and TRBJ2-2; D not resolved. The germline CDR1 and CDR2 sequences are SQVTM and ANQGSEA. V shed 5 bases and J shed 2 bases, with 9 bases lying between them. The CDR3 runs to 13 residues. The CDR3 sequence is CSVLRSNTGELFF. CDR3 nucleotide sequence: TGCAGCGTTTTACGCTCCAACACCGGGGAGCTGTTTTTT.

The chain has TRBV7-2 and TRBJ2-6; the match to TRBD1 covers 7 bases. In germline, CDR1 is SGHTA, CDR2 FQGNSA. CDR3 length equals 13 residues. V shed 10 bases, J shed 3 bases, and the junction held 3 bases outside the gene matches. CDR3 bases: TGTGCCATACAGGGGAGTGGGGCCAACGTCCTGACTTTC. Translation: CAIQGSGANVLTF. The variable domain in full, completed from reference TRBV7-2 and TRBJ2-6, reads GAGVSQSPSNKVTEKGKDVELRCDPISGHTALYWYRQSLGQGLEFLIYFQGNSAPDKSGLPSDRFSAERTGGSVSTLTIQRTQQEDSAVYLCAIQGSGANVLTFGAGSRLTVL.

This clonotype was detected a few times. DNA for the CDR3: TGTGCCAGCACCTCCCCCGCTAGCGGGAGTCTGTATGAGCAGTTCTTC. Encoded protein: CASTSPASGSLYEQFF. The chain has TRBV7-2 and TRBJ2-1; 10 bases map to TRBD2. V lost 7 bases and J lost 8; bases outside the gene matches: 14. Germline CDR1 and CDR2: SGHTA and FQGNSA. The CDR3 is 16 amino acids.

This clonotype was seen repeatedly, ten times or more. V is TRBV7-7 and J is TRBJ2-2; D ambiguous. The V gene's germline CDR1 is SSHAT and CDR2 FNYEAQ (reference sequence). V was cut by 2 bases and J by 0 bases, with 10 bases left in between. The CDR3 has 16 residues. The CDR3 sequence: CASSLSTNANTGELFF. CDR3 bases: TGTGCCAGCAGCTTATCCACCAATGCGAACACCGGGGAGCTGTTTTTT.

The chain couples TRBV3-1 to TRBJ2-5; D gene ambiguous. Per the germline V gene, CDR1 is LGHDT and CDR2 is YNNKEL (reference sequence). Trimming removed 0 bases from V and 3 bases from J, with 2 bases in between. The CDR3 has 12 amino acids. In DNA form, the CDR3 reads TGTGCCAGCAGCCAAGATGAAGAGACCCAGTACTTC. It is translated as CASSQDEETQYF.

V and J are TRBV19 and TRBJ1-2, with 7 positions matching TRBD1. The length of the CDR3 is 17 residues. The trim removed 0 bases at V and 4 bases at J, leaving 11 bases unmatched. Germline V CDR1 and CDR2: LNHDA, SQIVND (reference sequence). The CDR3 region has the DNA TGTGCCAGTAGTATAGACCACCCGACAGGGCCCTCCTATGGCTACACCTTC. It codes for CASSIDHPTGPSYGYTF.

In nucleotides, the CDR3 is TGTGCCAGCAGGTCCCAGGGGGTGACTGAAGCTTTCTTT. It codes for CASRSQGVTEAFF. The chain combines TRBV7-9 with TRBJ1-1, with TRBD1 matching over 7 bases. There are 13 residues in the CDR3. Trimming at V came to 6 bases and at J to 5 bases, leaving 6 bases not matched to a gene. Germline assignment: CDR1 SEHNR and CDR2 FQNEAQ (reference sequence). Based on the CDR3 plus reference TRBV7-9 and TRBJ1-1, the full variable domain is DTGVSQNPRHKITKRGQNVTFRCDPISEHNRLYWYRQTLGQGPEFLTYFQNEAQLEKSRLLSDRFSAERPKGSFSTLEIQRTEQGDSAMYLCASRSQGVTEAFFGQGTRLTVV.

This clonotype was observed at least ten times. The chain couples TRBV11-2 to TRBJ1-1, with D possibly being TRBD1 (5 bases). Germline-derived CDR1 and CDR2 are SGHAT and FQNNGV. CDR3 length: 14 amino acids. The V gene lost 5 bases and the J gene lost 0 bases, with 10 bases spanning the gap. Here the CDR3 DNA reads TGTGCCAGCAGCATGGGACGGGTGAACACTGAAGCTTTCTTT. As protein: CASSMGRVNTEAFF.

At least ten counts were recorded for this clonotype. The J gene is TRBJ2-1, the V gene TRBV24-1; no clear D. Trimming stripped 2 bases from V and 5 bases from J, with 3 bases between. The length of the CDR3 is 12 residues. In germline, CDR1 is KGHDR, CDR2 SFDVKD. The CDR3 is CATSDWDNEQFF. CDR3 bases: TGTGCCACCAGTGATTGGGACAATGAGCAGTTCTTC.

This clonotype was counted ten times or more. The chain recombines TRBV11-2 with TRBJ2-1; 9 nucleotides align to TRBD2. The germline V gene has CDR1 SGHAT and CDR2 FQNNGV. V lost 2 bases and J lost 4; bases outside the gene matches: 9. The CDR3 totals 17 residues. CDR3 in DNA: TGTGCCAGCAGCTTAATCGGTAGCGGGAGTTTGTACAATGAGCAGTTCTTC. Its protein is CASSLIGSGSLYNEQFF.

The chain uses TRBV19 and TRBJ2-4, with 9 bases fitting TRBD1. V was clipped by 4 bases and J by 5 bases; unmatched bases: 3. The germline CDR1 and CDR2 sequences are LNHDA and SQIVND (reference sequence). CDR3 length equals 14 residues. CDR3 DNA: TGTGCCAGTAGTACACAGGGGGCTCAAAACATTCAGTACTTC. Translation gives CASSTQGAQNIQYF.

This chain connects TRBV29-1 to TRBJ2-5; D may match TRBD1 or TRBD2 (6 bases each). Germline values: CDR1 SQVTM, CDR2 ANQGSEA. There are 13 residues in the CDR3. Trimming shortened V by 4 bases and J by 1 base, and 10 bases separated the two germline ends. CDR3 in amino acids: CSVGGGGQETQYF. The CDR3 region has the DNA TGCAGCGTTGGAGGGGGAGGCCAAGAGACCCAGTACTTC.

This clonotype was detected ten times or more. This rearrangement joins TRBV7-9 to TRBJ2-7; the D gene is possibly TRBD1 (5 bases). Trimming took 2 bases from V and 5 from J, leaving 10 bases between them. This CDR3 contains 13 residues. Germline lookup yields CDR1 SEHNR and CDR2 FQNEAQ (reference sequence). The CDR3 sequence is CASSLPGPHEQYF. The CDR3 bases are TGTGCCAGCAGCTTACCAGGGCCCCACGAGCAGTACTTC.

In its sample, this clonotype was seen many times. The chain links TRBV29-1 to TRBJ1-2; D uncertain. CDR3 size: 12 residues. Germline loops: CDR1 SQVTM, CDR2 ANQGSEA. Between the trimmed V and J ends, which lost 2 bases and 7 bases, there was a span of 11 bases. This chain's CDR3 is CSVEPTLGGYTF. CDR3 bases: TGCAGCGTTGAACCTACCCTGGGTGGCTACACCTTC. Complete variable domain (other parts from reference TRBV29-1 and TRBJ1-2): SAVISQKPSRDICQRGTSLTIQCQVDSQVTMMFWYRQQPGQSLTLIATANQGSEATYESGFVIDKFPISRPNLTFSTLTVSNMSPEDSSIYLCSVEPTLGGYTFGSGTRLTVV.

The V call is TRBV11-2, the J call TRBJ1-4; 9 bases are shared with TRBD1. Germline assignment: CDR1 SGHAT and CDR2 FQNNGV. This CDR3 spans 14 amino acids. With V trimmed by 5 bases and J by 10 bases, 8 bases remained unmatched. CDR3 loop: CASSPRTGDGKLFF. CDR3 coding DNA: TGTGCCAGCAGCCCCCGGACAGGGGATGGAAAACTGTTTTTT.

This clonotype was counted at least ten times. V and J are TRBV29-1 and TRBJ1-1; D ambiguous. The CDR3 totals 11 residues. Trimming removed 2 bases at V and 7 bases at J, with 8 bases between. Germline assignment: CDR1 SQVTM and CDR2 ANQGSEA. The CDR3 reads CSVESGNEAFF. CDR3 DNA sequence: TGCAGCGTTGAATCGGGAAATGAAGCTTTCTTT.

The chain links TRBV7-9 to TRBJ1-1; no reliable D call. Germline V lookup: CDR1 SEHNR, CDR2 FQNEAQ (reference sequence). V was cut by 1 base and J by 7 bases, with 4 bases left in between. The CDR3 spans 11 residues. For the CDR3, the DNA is TGTGCCAGCAGCTTAGAAAGTGAAGCTTTCTTT. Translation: CASSLESEAFF. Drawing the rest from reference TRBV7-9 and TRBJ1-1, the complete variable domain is DTGVSQNPRHKITKRGQNVTFRCDPISEHNRLYWYRQTLGQGPEFLTYFQNEAQLEKSRLLSDRFSAERPKGSFSTLEIQRTEQGDSAMYLCASSLESEAFFGQGTRLTVV.

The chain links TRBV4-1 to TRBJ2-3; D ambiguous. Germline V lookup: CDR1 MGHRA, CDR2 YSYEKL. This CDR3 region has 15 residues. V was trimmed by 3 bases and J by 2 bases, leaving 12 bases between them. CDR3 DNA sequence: TGCGCCAGCAGCCATCCTCGGTCCCACACAGATACGCAGTATTTT. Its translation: CASSHPRSHTDTQYF.

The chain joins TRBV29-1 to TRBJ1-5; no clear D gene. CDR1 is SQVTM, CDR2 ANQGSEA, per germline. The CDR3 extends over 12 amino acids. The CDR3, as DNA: TGCGCCGCCCAAACCGGCAATCAGCCCCAGCATTTT. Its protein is CAAQTGNQPQHF. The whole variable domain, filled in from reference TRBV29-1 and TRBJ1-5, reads SAVISQKPSRDICQRGTSLTIQCQVDSQVTMMFWYRQQPGQSLTLIATANQGSEATYESGFVIDKFPISRPNLTFSTLTVSNMSPEDSSIYLCAAQTGNQPQHFGDGTRLSIL.

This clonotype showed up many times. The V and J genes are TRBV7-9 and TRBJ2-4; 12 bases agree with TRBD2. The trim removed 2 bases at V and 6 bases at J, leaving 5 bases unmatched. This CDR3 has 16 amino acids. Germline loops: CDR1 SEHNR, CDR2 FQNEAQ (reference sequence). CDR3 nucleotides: TGTGCCAGCAGCTTAAGACTAGCGGGAGTTCGAAACATTCAGTACTTC. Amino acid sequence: CASSLRLAGVRNIQYF.

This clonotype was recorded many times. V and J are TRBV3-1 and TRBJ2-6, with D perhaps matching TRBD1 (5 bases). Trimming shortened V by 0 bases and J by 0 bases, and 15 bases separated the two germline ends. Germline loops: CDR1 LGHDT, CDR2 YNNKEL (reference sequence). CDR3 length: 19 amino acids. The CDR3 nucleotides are TGTGCCAGCAGCCAAGAGAAGAAGGGGCCGATCTCTGGGGCCAACGTCCTGACTTTC. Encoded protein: CASSQEKKGPISGANVLTF.

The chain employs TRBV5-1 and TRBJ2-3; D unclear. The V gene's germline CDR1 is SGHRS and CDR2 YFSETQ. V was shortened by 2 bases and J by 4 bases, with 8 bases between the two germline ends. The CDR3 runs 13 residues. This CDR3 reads CASSFTFSDTQYF. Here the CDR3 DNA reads TGCGCCAGCAGCTTTACCTTTTCAGATACGCAGTATTTT.

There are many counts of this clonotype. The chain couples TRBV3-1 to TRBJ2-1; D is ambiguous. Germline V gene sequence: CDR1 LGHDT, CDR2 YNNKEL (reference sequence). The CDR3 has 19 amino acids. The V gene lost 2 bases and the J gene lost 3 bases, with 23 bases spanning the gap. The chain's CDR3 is CASSQLLSWTEDDYNEQFF. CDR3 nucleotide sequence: TGTGCCAGCAGCCAACTTTTATCGTGGACGGAAGATGACTACAATGAGCAGTTCTTC.

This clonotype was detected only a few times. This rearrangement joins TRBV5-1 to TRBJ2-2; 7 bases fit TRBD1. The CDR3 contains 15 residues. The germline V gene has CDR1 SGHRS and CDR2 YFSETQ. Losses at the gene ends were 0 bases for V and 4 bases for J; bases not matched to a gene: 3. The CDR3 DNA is TGCGCCAGCAGCTTGGAGACAGGGACCACCGGGGAGCTGTTTTTT. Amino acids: CASSLETGTTGELFF.

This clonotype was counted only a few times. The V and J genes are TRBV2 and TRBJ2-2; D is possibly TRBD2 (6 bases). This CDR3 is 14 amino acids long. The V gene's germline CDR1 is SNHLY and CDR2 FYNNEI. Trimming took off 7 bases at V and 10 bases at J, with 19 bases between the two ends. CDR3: CASTREIRRPELFF. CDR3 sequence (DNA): TGTGCCAGCACTCGGGAGATCCGTCGTCCGGAGCTGTTTTTT.